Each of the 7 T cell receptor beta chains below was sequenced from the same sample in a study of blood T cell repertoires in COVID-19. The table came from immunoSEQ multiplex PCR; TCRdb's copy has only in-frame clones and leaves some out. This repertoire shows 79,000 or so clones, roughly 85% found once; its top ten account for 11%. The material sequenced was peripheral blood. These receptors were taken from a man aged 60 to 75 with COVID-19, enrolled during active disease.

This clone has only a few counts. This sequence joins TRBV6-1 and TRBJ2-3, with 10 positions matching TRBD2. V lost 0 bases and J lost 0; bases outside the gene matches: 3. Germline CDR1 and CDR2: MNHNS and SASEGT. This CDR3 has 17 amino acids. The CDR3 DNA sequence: TGTGCCAGCAGTGAAGCAGCTAGCGGGGGCAGCACAGATACGCAGTATTTT. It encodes CASSEAASGGSTDTQYF.

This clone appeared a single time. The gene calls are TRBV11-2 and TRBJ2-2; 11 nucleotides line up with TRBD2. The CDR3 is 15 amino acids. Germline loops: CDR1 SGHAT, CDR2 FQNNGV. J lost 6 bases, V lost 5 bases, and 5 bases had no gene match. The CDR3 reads CASSPIAGGPGELFF. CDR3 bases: TGTGCCAGCAGCCCAATAGCGGGGGGGCCCGGGGAGCTGTTTTTT.

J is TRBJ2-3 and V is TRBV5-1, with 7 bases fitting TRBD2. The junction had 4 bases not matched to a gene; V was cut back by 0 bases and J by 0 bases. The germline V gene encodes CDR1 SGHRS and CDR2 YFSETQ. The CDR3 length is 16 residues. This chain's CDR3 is CASSLGPGLSTDTQYF. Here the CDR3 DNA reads TGCGCCAGCAGCTTGGGCCCGGGACTAAGCACAGATACGCAGTATTTT. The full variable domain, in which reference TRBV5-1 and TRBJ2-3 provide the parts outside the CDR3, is KAGVTQTPRYLIKTRGQQVTLSCSPISGHRSVSWYQQTPGQGLQFLFEYFSETQRNKGNFPGRFSGRQFSNSRSEMNVSTLELGDSALYLCASSLGPGLSTDTQYFGPGTRLTVL.

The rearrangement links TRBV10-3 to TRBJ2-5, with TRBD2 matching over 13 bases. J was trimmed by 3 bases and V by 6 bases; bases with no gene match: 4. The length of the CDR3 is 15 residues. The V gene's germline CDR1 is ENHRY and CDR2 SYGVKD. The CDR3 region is CAIRLAGGPEETQYF. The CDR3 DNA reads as TGTGCCATCAGACTAGCGGGGGGGCCGGAAGAGACCCAGTACTTC.

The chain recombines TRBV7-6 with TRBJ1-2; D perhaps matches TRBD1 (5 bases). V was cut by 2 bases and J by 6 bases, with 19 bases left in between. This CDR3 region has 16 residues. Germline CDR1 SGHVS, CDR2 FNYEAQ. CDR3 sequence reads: CASSLSSSIGAHGYTF. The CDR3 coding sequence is TGTGCCAGCAGCTTATCCTCTTCTATAGGGGCCCATGGCTACACCTTC. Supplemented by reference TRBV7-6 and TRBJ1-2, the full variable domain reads GAGVSQSPRYKVTKRGQDVALRCDPISGHVSLYWYRQALGQGPEFLTYFNYEAQQDKSGLPNDRFSAERPEGSISTLTIQRTEQRDSAMYRCASSLSSSIGAHGYTFGSGTRLTVV.

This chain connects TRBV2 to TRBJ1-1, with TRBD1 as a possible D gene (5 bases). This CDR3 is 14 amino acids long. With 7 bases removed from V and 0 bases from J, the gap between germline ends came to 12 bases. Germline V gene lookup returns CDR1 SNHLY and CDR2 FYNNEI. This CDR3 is CASNLQALNTEAFF. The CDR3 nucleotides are TGTGCCAGCAATCTACAGGCATTGAACACTGAAGCTTTCTTT.

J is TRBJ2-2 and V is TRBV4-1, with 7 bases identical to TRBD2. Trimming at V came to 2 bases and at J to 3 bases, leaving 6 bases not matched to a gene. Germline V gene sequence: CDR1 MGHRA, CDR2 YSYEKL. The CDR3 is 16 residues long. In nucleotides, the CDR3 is TGCGCCAGCAGCCAATGGCGGGAGTCACACACCGGGGAGCTGTTTTTT. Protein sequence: CASSQWRESHTGELFF.